The source of this TCR beta chain is a study of vaccination effects on CD4 cells after COVID-19. Sequencing followed a ViraFEST assay step that expanded antigen-specific CD4+ T cells with viral peptide pools. Upon completion of about 10 days in culture, CD4+ T cells were isolated. Either the mRNA-1273 or the BNT162b2 vaccine was given to participants as two doses. IL-2 at roughly 9.7 IU/ml and peptides at around 9.1 ug/ml were added to cultured PBMC, approximately 1.9 million per well. Produced via immunoSEQ multiplex PCR; TCRdb's table is partial and in-frame only. The table includes about 24,000 clones, 81% detected once. The CDR3 covers 14 residues. The J segment lost 11 bases and the V segment lost 5 bases, leaving 11 bases of the junction unmatched. Germline loops: CDR1 SGHVS, CDR2 FQNEAQ. Overall study findings and caveats: There was only 1 of 255 vaccine-induced clones in healthy vaccinees that cross-reacted with common cold coronaviruses. Marked clonal contraction was seen late after vaccination (in both infection- and vaccine-induced clones). Early timepoints after infection were absent, and convalescent patients were few in the study.

This clone was seen a handful of times. Antigen unknown. The sequence came from a human donor who received a COVID-19 vaccine. Some clones in this sample may be carry-over from other donors' samples. V is TRBV7-8 and J is TRBJ1-4, with 7 bases that match TRBD1. This specimen consisted of CD4+ T cells from PBMCs cultured with SARS-CoV-2 spike peptides, obtained after COVID-19 vaccination. The CDR3 DNA reads as TGTGCCAGCAGCCGGGGGGCGGGACAGATCAAACTGTTTTTT. This translates into CASSRGAGQIKLFF.